These 25 T cell receptor beta chains share one sample of origin, sequenced in a study of beta chain features in type 1 diabetes. Overall study findings and caveats: Researchers report that Type 1 diabetes patients had moderately but significantly shorter TCRB CDR3s across all four CD4+ subsets.

As every portion of the isolated RNA was reverse transcribed, the sequencing read expressed TCRB transcripts. Method: immunoSEQ multiplex PCR; TCRdb's copy keeps in-frame clones and lacks some. Of approximately 140,000 clones in the sample, roughly 10% are singletons; the top ten hold over 0.6%. No cognate antigen is known for these TCRs. The sequenced material came from central memory CD4+ T cells from blood. All receptors come from a man aged 25 to 40 with type 1 diabetes.

This sequence joins TRBV5-4 and TRBJ1-2, with D unclear. Germline CDR1 SGHNT, CDR2 YYREEE (reference sequence). This CDR3 contains 15 residues. Deletions cut 2 bases from V and 1 base from J, with 12 bases between. The CDR3 loop is CASSLIGRGNYGYTF. CDR3 coding DNA: TGTGCCAGCAGCTTAATCGGTCGGGGTAACTATGGCTACACCTTC.

This clone showed up just a few times. The chain links TRBV7-9 to TRBJ2-5; 10 nucleotides align to TRBD1. The CDR3 runs 16 residues. After removal of 1 base from V and 0 bases from J, the junction contained 2 bases not matched to a gene. Per germline, CDR1 SEHNR and CDR2 FQNEAQ (reference sequence). This CDR3 reads CASSLGDRGYQETQYF. Here the CDR3 DNA reads TGTGCCAGCAGCTTAGGGGACAGGGGTTACCAAGAGACCCAGTACTTC.

The V and J genes are TRBV9 and TRBJ1-1; D not resolved. The length of the CDR3 is 14 residues. The V and J ends lost 4 bases and 0 bases respectively, with 10 bases between them. Germline V gene sequence: CDR1 SGDLS, CDR2 YYNGEE. The CDR3 protein is CASSLEHLNTEAFF. The CDR3 nucleotides are TGTGCCAGCAGCCTGGAGCACTTGAACACTGAAGCTTTCTTT.

This clone was detected only a few times. The rearrangement links TRBV2 to TRBJ2-1; no definite D call. The CDR3 consists of 11 residues. CDR1 SNHLY and CDR2 FYNNEI come from the germline V gene. V lost 8 bases to trimming and J lost 3 bases, with 5 bases between them. CDR3: CASLYYNEQFF. The CDR3 DNA sequence: TGTGCCAGCTTATACTACAATGAGCAGTTCTTC.

This clone was found a few times. J is TRBJ2-7 and V is TRBV9; TRBD1 agrees at 12 bases. The CDR3 has 16 amino acids. J was trimmed by 4 bases and V by 4 bases; bases with no gene match: 9. Germline loops: CDR1 SGDLS, CDR2 YYNGEE. The CDR3 here is CASSPRGQGAEYEQYF. In DNA, the CDR3 is TGTGCCAGCAGCCCCCGGGGACAGGGGGCGGAGTACGAGCAGTACTTC. Full variable domain (rest looked up from reference TRBV9 and TRBJ2-7): DSGVTQTPKHLITATGQRVTLRCSPRSGDLSVYWYQQSLDQGLQFLIQYYNGEERAKGNILERFSAQQFPDLHSELNLSSLELGDSALYFCASSPRGQGAEYEQYFGPGTRLTVT.

This chain uses TRBV5-1 with TRBJ2-1; D gene uncertain. Trimming took 3 bases from V and 0 from J, leaving 10 bases between them. CDR3 size: 15 residues. Germline V CDR1 and CDR2: SGHRS, YFSETQ. CDR3 DNA: TGCGCCAGCAGCTGGAGACCAGACTCCTACAATGAGCAGTTCTTC. Protein: CASSWRPDSYNEQFF.

The chain combines TRBV4-3 with TRBJ2-3; D ambiguous. V was shortened by 0 bases and J by 2 bases, with 3 bases between the two germline ends. Germline CDR1 LGHNA, CDR2 YSLEER. This CDR3 region has 13 residues. The CDR3 DNA sequence: TGCGCCAGCAGCCAAGACTACACAGATACGCAGTATTTT. Its translation: CASSQDYTDTQYF.

J is TRBJ2-2 and V is TRBV19; the match to TRBD2 covers 9 bases. Unmatched junction bases numbered 16, after V lost 2 bases and J lost 12 bases. This CDR3 spans 17 amino acids. Germline lookup yields CDR1 LNHDA and CDR2 SQIVND (reference sequence). The CDR3 loop reads CASSISAGGRRGDKLFF. CDR3 DNA sequence: TGTGCCAGTAGTATATCGGCGGGGGGGAGACGAGGAGATAAGCTGTTTTTT.

Here the CDR3 reads CASSLSFDGNQPQHF. The CDR3 DNA reads TGTGCCAGCAGCTTATCTTTCGACGGGAATCAGCCCCAGCATTTT. V usage is TRBV7-9 and J usage is TRBJ1-5; D ambiguous. Germline V CDR1 and CDR2: SEHNR, FQNEAQ (reference sequence). The CDR3 contains 15 residues. The V end lost 2 bases, the J end lost 4 bases, and 12 bases lay between the germline ends.

The chain carries TRBV18 and TRBJ2-7, with D perhaps TRBD2 (5 bases). This CDR3 region has 13 residues. Trimming took 6 bases from V and 5 from J, leaving 14 bases between them. Germline assignment: CDR1 KGHSH and CDR2 LQKENI. The CDR3 spells CASSPGIQDEQYF. CDR3 nucleotide sequence: TGTGCCAGCTCCCCCGGGATCCAGGACGAGCAGTACTTC.

The chain joins TRBV6-6 to TRBJ2-7; 7 bases align to TRBD2. The CDR3 is made up of 14 amino acids. V dropped 8 bases and J dropped 2; count of bases not matched to a gene: 9. The germline CDR1 and CDR2 sequences are MNHNY and SVGAGI (reference sequence). The CDR3: CASRRSAGAYEQYF. The CDR3 nucleotides read TGTGCCAGCCGGAGGTCGGCGGGAGCCTACGAGCAGTACTTC.

This clone has just a few counts. This chain connects TRBV18 to TRBJ2-7; D not certain. Per germline, CDR1 KGHSH and CDR2 LQKENI. The CDR3 is 13 residues long. The V end was cut by 2 bases, the J end by 1 base, with 6 bases between. The CDR3 DNA reads as TGTGCCAGCTCACCAAGGAGTTCCTACGAGCAGTACTTC. Translation gives CASSPRSSYEQYF. The full variable domain, rest sourced from reference TRBV18 and TRBJ2-7, is NAGVMQNPRHLVRRRGQEARLRCSPMKGHSHVYWYRQLPEEGLKFMVYLQKENIIDESGMPKERFSAEFPKEGPSILRIQQVVRGDSAAYFCASSPRSSYEQYFGPGTRLTVT.

This rearrangement joins TRBV7-9 to TRBJ2-5, with 7 bases identical to TRBD2. The V and J ends lost 3 bases and 2 bases, in that order; junction bases with no gene match: 6. The CDR3 spans 15 residues. Looked up from germline, CDR1 is SEHNR and CDR2 is FQNEAQ (reference sequence). In DNA, the CDR3 is TGTGCCAGCAGCTTGTCGCCTAGCGGACAAGAGACCCAGTACTTC. The encoded protein is CASSLSPSGQETQYF.

This chain links TRBV5-1 with TRBJ2-2; TRBD1 aligns across 8 bases. The V and J ends lost 4 bases and 0 bases, in that order; junction bases with no gene match: 2. Per the germline V gene, CDR1 is SGHRS and CDR2 is YFSETQ. CDR3 length: 15 residues. CDR3 nucleotide sequence: TGCGCCAGCAGCCCGACAGGGGCGAACACCGGGGAGCTGTTTTTT. Protein sequence: CASSPTGANTGELFF.

The chain combines TRBV9 with TRBJ2-3, with 12 bases matching TRBD2. The CDR3 is 14 amino acids. Trimming removed 4 bases from V and 6 bases from J; junction bases left unmatched: 3. Germline V gene lookup returns CDR1 SGDLS and CDR2 YYNGEE. DNA for the CDR3: TGTGCCAGCAGCCCCGGGACTAGCGGGGATACGCAGTATTTT. It encodes CASSPGTSGDTQYF.

The chain joins TRBV7-9 to TRBJ2-3; D uncertain. This CDR3 is 16 amino acids long. Germline V gives CDR1 SEHNR, CDR2 FQNEAQ (reference sequence). V lost 1 base and J lost 2, with 13 bases in between. CDR3 coding DNA: TGTGCCAGCAGCTTAGGATTGGCGGATCCCACAGATACGCAGTATTTT. As protein: CASSLGLADPTDTQYF.

This chain joins TRBV7-8 and TRBJ2-7, with 10 bases that match TRBD2. The CDR3 is made up of 15 amino acids. Germline V CDR1 and CDR2: SGHVS, FQNEAQ. J lost 1 base, V lost 5 bases, and 5 bases had no gene match. CDR3 region: CASSKTSGSSYEQYF. Written as DNA, the CDR3 is TGTGCCAGCAGCAAGACTAGCGGGTCTTCCTACGAGCAGTACTTC.

This rearrangement joins TRBV2 to TRBJ1-1; no clear D. V was shortened by 2 bases and J by 5 bases, with 9 bases between the two germline ends. The CDR3 has 13 amino acids. Germline V gives CDR1 SNHLY, CDR2 FYNNEI. This CDR3 is CASSEREETEAFF. Written as DNA, the CDR3 is TGTGCCAGCAGTGAACGGGAGGAGACTGAAGCTTTCTTT. The full variable domain, in which reference TRBV2 and TRBJ1-1 provide the parts outside the CDR3, is EPEVTQTPSHQVTQMGQEVILRCVPISNHLYFYWYRQILGQKVEFLVSFYNNEISEKSEIFDDQFSVERPDGSNFTLKIRSTKLEDSAMYFCASSEREETEAFFGQGTRLTVV.

This clone has a handful of counts. The V call is TRBV7-2, the J call TRBJ2-6, with D hard to call. This CDR3 is 17 amino acids long. Germline CDR1 is SGHTA and CDR2 is FQGNSA. The ends were cut back, 1 base at V and 0 bases at J, with 10 bases in the middle. The DNA for the CDR3 is TGTGCCAGCAGCTTAGATCTGATCAGCTCTGGGGCCAACGTCCTGACTTTC. Protein: CASSLDLISSGANVLTF.

This clone showed up just a few times. This chain connects TRBV18 to TRBJ2-7, with D possibly being TRBD2 (6 bases). Germline V gene lookup returns CDR1 KGHSH and CDR2 LQKENI. This CDR3 is built from 14 residues. V lost 3 bases and J 2 bases, leaving 11 bases between the germline ends. The CDR3 nucleotides are TGTGCCAGCTCACCGGGACTGACTACCTACGAGCAGTACTTC. This gives the protein CASSPGLTTYEQYF. The full variable domain, completed using reference TRBV18 and TRBJ2-7, is NAGVMQNPRHLVRRRGQEARLRCSPMKGHSHVYWYRQLPEEGLKFMVYLQKENIIDESGMPKERFSAEFPKEGPSILRIQQVVRGDSAAYFCASSPGLTTYEQYFGPGTRLTVT.

The chain joins TRBV28 to TRBJ1-2; D might be TRBD1 (5 bases). In germline, CDR1 is MDHEN, CDR2 SYDVKM. V gave up 6 bases and J gave up 8 bases, with 16 bases separating them. This CDR3 is 13 amino acids long. CDR3 DNA: TGTGCCAGCAGCTACGGATCTCAGGGAGGCTACACCTTC. Amino acid sequence: CASSYGSQGGYTF.

The gene calls are TRBV5-4 and TRBJ2-1; D gene ambiguous. V lost 0 bases, J lost 0 bases, and 7 bases lay in between. Germline V gives CDR1 SGHNT, CDR2 YYREEE (reference sequence). This CDR3 contains 15 residues. Here the CDR3 reads CASSLALSSYNEQFF. The CDR3 coding sequence is TGTGCCAGCAGCTTGGCATTGAGCTCCTACAATGAGCAGTTCTTC.

This clone was seen more than once but under ten times. The V and J genes are TRBV4-1 and TRBJ2-2, with 7 positions matching TRBD1. The CDR3 has 16 residues. CDR1 MGHRA and CDR2 YSYEKL come from the germline V gene. Unmatched junction bases numbered 5, after V lost 4 bases and J lost 0 bases. CDR3 sequence (DNA): TGCGCCAGCAGCCTCAGGACAGGAACGAACACCGGGGAGCTGTTTTTT. Encoded protein: CASSLRTGTNTGELFF.

The chain carries TRBV11-2 and TRBJ1-5, with D unresolved. Trimming cost V 5 bases and J 2 bases, with 7 bases left between them. The CDR3 runs to 13 residues. Germline V gives CDR1 SGHAT, CDR2 FQNNGV. This CDR3 reads CASSTQGNQPQHF. As DNA, the CDR3 is TGTGCCAGCAGCACTCAGGGCAATCAGCCCCAGCATTTT.

This clone was counted a few times. The genes are TRBV4-3 and TRBJ2-5; D remains ambiguous. Germline-derived CDR1 and CDR2 are LGHNA and YSLEER. The V end was cut by 4 bases, the J end by 2 bases, with 8 bases between. The CDR3 sequence is 13 residues long. CDR3 in DNA: TGCGCCAGCAGCCCAACAGTTCAAGAGACCCAGTACTTC. Residues: CASSPTVQETQYF.